This T cell receptor (beta chain) emerged from a study of blood T cell repertoires in COVID-19. For the study at large: The cDNA or gDNA used as material had been derived from T cells, B-cell-depleted T cells, or PBMCs.

Some clones are missing from TCRdb's copy, which holds only in-frame ones; the method was immunoSEQ multiplex PCR. Of roughly 280,000 clones in the sample, 65% to 90% were seen once. The receptor's source is a man aged 25-40 years with active or convalescent COVID-19. Sequences were obtained from peripheral blood.

The CDR3 bases are TGCGCCAGCAGCCAAGGAAGGTCCCGAAACCTGGACTGGGGGCATTCACCCCTCCACTTT. Its translation: CASSQGRSRNLDWGHSPLHF. The chain recombines TRBV4-1 with TRBJ1-6, with D possibly matching TRBD1 (6 bases). Trimming left V 1 base short and J 8 bases short, with 27 bases between. The CDR3 sequence is 20 residues long. CDR1 and CDR2 (germline): MGHRA, YSYEKL.